The 13 T cell receptor beta chains presented below share a single source sample, sequenced in a study of early T cells in non-severe SARS-CoV-2 infection. MiXCR was run by TCRdb on the 5' RACE reads, yielding one entry per CDR3 protein. The sample has about 130,000 distinct CDR3 sequences, under 15% seen once. The sample was whole blood. These receptors were taken from an adult who was a healthcare worker with PCR-confirmed SARS-CoV-2 infection or an uninfected control (not recorded which).

The chain links TRBV2 to TRBJ1-2, with unresolved D. Trimming took off 1 base at V and 8 bases at J, with 5 bases between the two ends. The germline V gene has CDR1 SNHLY and CDR2 FYNNEI. This CDR3 contains 11 residues. This CDR3 is CASSEDGGYTF. For the CDR3, the DNA is TGTGCCAGCAGTGAAGATGGAGGCTACACCTTC.

At least ten counts were recorded for this clonotype. The V call is TRBV28, the J call TRBJ2-3; no definite D call. The V and J ends lost 10 bases and 1 base respectively, with 6 bases between them. The germline CDR1 and CDR2 sequences are MDHEN and SYDVKM. The CDR3 runs to 11 residues. This CDR3 reads CATLRTDTQYF. The DNA for the CDR3 is TGTGCCACACTACGCACAGATACGCAGTATTTT. Looking up the rest from reference TRBV28 and TRBJ2-3 gives the full variable domain: DVKVTQSSRYLVKRTGEKVFLECVQDMDHENMFWYRQDPGLGLRLIYFSYDVKMKEKGDIPEGYSVSREKKERFSLILESASTNQTSMYLCATLRTDTQYFGPGTRLTVL.

A few counts support this clonotype. The rearrangement joins TRBV30 to TRBJ1-1; D is unresolved. From germline, CDR1 is GTSNPN and CDR2 SVGIG (reference sequence). V was pared by 0 bases and J by 4 bases, with 12 bases between. The CDR3 runs to 14 residues. This CDR3 is CAWSVLGSATEAFF. The CDR3 DNA is TGTGCCTGGAGTGTACTGGGGAGTGCCACTGAAGCTTTCTTT. Filled out from reference TRBV30 and TRBJ1-1, the complete variable domain reads SQTIHQWPATLVQPVGSPLSLECTVEGTSNPNLYWYRQAAGRGLQLLFYSVGIGQISSEVPQNLSASRPQDRQFILSSKKLLLSDSGFYLCAWSVLGSATEAFFGQGTRLTVV.

There are a few counts of this clonotype. V is TRBV3-1 and J is TRBJ2-5; D is undetermined. The CDR3 consists of 14 residues. Trimming removed 0 bases at V and 4 bases at J, with 9 bases between. Germline V gene lookup returns CDR1 LGHDT and CDR2 YNNKEL (reference sequence). The CDR3 loop reads CASSQDPRSETQYF. CDR3 sequence (DNA): TGTGCCAGCAGCCAAGATCCAAGATCAGAGACCCAGTACTTC.

This chain links TRBV7-9 with TRBJ1-2, with D possibly being TRBD1 (6 bases). V was cut by 2 bases and J by 7 bases, with 14 bases left in between. This CDR3 is 14 amino acids long. Germline lookup yields CDR1 SEHNR and CDR2 FQNEAQ (reference sequence). The CDR3 DNA follows: TGTGCCAGCAGCTTAAATGCAGGGGCGGCTGGCTACACCTTC. Its protein is CASSLNAGAAGYTF.

The chain combines TRBV9 with TRBJ1-3; D is uncertain. Trimming cost V 3 bases and J 0 bases, with 10 bases left between them. The germline CDR1 and CDR2 sequences are SGDLS and YYNGEE. This CDR3 has 15 amino acids. The DNA of the CDR3 is TGTGCCAGCAGCGAGGACCTAAACTCTGGAAACACCATATATTTT. Translated, it gives CASSEDLNSGNTIYF.

This clonotype has only a few counts. The CDR3: CASSSQGGGTEAFF. CDR3 DNA: TGCGCCAGCAGCTCCCAGGGGGGAGGCACTGAAGCTTTCTTT. The genes are TRBV5-1 and TRBJ1-1; TRBD1 aligns across 7 bases. From germline, CDR1 is SGHRS and CDR2 YFSETQ. The CDR3 has 14 residues. Losses at the gene ends were 3 bases for V and 4 bases for J; bases not matched to a gene: 6.

This clonotype has only a few counts. The DNA for the CDR3 is TGTGCCTGGAGTGTTACGGACTCACCCCTCCACTTT. This encodes CAWSVTDSPLHF. The chain couples TRBV30 to TRBJ1-6; D is unresolved. The CDR3 runs to 12 residues. Germline CDR1 and CDR2: GTSNPN and SVGIG (reference sequence). Deletions cut 0 bases from V and 10 bases from J, with 7 bases between.

By frequency in the sample, this clonotype is medium-sized. V gene TRBV6-1 combines with J gene TRBJ1-5; D is undetermined. Germline assignment: CDR1 MNHNS and CDR2 SASEGT. The CDR3 consists of 17 residues. V lost 2 bases and J 1 base, leaving 15 bases between the germline ends. CDR3 in amino acids: CASSEYFGVSSNQPQHF. Written as DNA, the CDR3 is TGTGCCAGCAGTGAATACTTTGGGGTCAGCAGCAATCAGCCCCAGCATTTT.

This clonotype was detected a few times. The chain links TRBV2 to TRBJ1-4; D perhaps matches TRBD1 (5 bases). This CDR3 has 13 amino acids. CDR1 SNHLY and CDR2 FYNNEI come from the germline V gene. The V end lost 7 bases, the J end lost 7 bases, and 13 bases lay between the germline ends. CDR3 region: CASTYGGGEKLFF. The CDR3 DNA sequence: TGTGCCAGCACTTATGGTGGGGGTGAAAAACTGTTTTTT.

This clonotype was seen many times. The chain carries TRBV11-2 and TRBJ1-4; D unclear. In germline, CDR1 is SGHAT, CDR2 FQNNGV. There are 13 residues in the CDR3. Trimming took off 6 bases at V and 15 bases at J, with 20 bases between the two ends. In DNA, the CDR3 is TGTGCCAGCAGTCTAGAACCTGGATCTCCTTTGTTTTTT. It yields the protein CASSLEPGSPLFF.

The gene calls are TRBV18 and TRBJ2-3, with D perhaps TRBD2 (6 bases). This CDR3 spans 16 amino acids. Per the germline V gene, CDR1 is KGHSH and CDR2 is LQKENI. Trimming shortened V by 0 bases and J by 0 bases, and 10 bases separated the two germline ends. In DNA, the CDR3 is TGTGCCAGCTCACCACCCCCGGGGACTAGCACAGATACGCAGTATTTT. Translation gives CASSPPPGTSTDTQYF.

This clonotype was seen many times. The J gene is TRBJ1-5, the V gene TRBV6-5, with D unclear. The CDR3 consists of 13 residues. From germline, CDR1 is MNHEY and CDR2 SVGAGI. Trimming removed 5 bases at V and 3 bases at J, with 8 bases between. CDR3 region: CASSPPINQPQHF. CDR3 DNA: TGTGCCAGCAGTCCCCCGATCAATCAGCCCCAGCATTTT.